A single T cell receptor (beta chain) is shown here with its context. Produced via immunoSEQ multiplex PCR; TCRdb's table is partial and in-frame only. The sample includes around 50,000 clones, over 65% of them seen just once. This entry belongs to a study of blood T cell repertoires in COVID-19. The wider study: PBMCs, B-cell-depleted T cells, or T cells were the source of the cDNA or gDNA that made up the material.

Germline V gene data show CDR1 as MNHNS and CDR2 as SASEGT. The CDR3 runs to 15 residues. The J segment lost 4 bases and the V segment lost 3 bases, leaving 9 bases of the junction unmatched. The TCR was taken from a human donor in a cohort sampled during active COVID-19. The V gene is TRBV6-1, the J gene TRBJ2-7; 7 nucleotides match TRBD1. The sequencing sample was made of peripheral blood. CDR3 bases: TGTGCCAGCAGTGAGTCGACAGGGTCGTATTACGAGCAGTACTTC. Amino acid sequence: CASSESTGSYYEQYF.